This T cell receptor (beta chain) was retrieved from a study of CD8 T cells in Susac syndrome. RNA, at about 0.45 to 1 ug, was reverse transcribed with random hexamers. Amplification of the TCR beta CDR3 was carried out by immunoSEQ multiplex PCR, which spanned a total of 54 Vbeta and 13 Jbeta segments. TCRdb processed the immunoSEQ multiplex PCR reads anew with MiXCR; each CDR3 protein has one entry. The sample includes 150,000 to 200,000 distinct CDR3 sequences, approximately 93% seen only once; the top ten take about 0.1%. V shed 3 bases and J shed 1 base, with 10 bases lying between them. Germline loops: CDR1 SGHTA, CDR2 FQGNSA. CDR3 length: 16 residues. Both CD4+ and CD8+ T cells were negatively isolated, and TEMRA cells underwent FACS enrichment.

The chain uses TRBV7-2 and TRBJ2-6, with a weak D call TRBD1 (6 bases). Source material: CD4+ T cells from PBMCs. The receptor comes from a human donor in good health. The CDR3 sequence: CASSFPTGSGANVLTF. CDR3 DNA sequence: TGTGCCAGCAGCTTCCCCACAGGGTCTGGGGCCAACGTCCTGACTTTC. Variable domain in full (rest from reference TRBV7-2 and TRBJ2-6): GAGVSQSPSNKVTEKGKDVELRCDPISGHTALYWYRQSLGQGLEFLIYFQGNSAPDKSGLPSDRFSAERTGGSVSTLTIQRTQQEDSAVYLCASSFPTGSGANVLTFGAGSRLTVL.